A selection of T cell receptor beta chains follows, all from one sample in a study of cytomegalovirus exposure and HLA in healthy donors. The assay was immunoSEQ multiplex PCR, and TCRdb's table has in-frame clones only and misses some. This table holds more than 100,000 clones, nearly 80% found once. Input material: PBMCs. Receptor source: a woman under 40 in good health and CMV-seropositive. Both conserved end residues are part of each CDR3. The D gene is left open where the match is weak. Clone size appears in some rows only: once, few, many, or a class for an expanded clone.

v_gene	j_gene	d_gene	abundance	CDR3nt	CDR3aa
TRBV12-5	TRBJ2-1	TRBD2	.	TGTGCTAGTGGTTTGACAATAGCGGGAGCCTACAATGAGCAGTTCTTC	CASGLTIAGAYNEQFF
TRBV28	TRBJ1-4	.	.	TGTGCCAGCAGTCGGAGGGGACGTGGCGTCGATGAAAAACTGTTTTTT	CASSRRGRGVDEKLFF
TRBV5-1	TRBJ1-4	.	.	TGCGCCAGCAGCGAGGGACTTGGAGCTAATGAAAAACTGTTTTTT	CASSEGLGANEKLFF
TRBV5-1	TRBJ2-1	TRBD2	.	TGCGCCAGCAGCCCTACTAGCGGGGGAATCTACAATGAGCAGTTCTTC	CASSPTSGGIYNEQFF
TRBV27	TRBJ2-3	.	.	TGTGCCAGCAGTTTAGGACAATACACAGATACGCAGTATTTT	CASSLGQYTDTQYF
TRBV7-9	TRBJ2-5	.	.	TGTGCCAGCAGCTGGGGCCGGGACTCGGGCGGGCAAGAGACCCAGTACTTC	CASSWGRDSGGQETQYF
TRBV29-1	TRBJ2-1	TRBD1	.	TGCAGCGTTGAACCCCTCCGGGACAGGGCCTACAATGAGCAGTTCTTC	CSVEPLRDRAYNEQFF
TRBV7-2	TRBJ1-1	.	few	TGTGCCAGCAGCCCAGCACGAGGGGGACGGGGGGCGGGGGGAGGGGCTTTCTTT	CASSPARGGRGAGGGAFF
TRBV28	TRBJ2-5	.	.	TGTGCCAGCAGTTCCGCTCACAGGGTACAAGAGACCCAGTACTTC	CASSSAHRVQETQYF
TRBV30	TRBJ1-2	TRBD1	few	TGTGCCTGGAGTGAGGGACAGGGCGGTGGCTACACCTTC	CAWSEGQGGGYTF
TRBV27	TRBJ2-7	.	.	TGTGCCAGCAGAATTCAACCTACCTCCTACGAGCAGTACTTC	CASRIQPTSYEQYF
TRBV4-1	TRBJ1-1	TRBD1	few	TGCGCCAGCAGCCAAGGGACAGGTGTCGCTGAAGCTTTCTTT	CASSQGTGVAEAFF
TRBV11-3	TRBJ2-2	TRBD2	.	TGTGCCAGCAGCGAGACTAGCGGGGGGGCGAACACCGGGGAGCTGTTTTTT	CASSETSGGANTGELFF
TRBV7-3	TRBJ2-1	.	.	TGTGCCAGCAGCTTATGGGTTAGTGTCGGGGGTGAGCAGTTCTTC	CASSLWVSVGGEQFF
TRBV4-3	TRBJ2-1	TRBD1	.	TGCGCCAGCAGCCAAGATGGGGACAGGGAAGGCGATGAGCAGTTCTTC	CASSQDGDREGDEQFF
TRBV12-1	TRBJ2-7	.	.	TGTGCCAGCAGCCAACTTGGGTCGAGGGTCTTTCGTTACGAGCAGTACTTC	CASSQLGSRVFRYEQYF
TRBV9	TRBJ2-2	TRBD2	.	TGTGCCAGCAGCCAAAGCGGGGGGGCCGGCACCGGGGAGCTGTTTTTT	CASSQSGGAGTGELFF
TRBV30	TRBJ2-5	TRBD1	.	TGTGCCTGGAGCCCAGGGGGCGTTGGGGAGACCCAGTACTTC	CAWSPGGVGETQYF
TRBV6-1	TRBJ1-5	.	.	TGTGCCAGCAGCCCCAGATCGTCGAGCAATCAGCCCCAGCATTTT	CASSPRSSSNQPQHF
TRBV4-1	TRBJ1-1	TRBD1	.	TGCGCCAGCAGAAACAGGGGTCGGACTGAAGCTTTCTTT	CASRNRGRTEAFF
TRBV5-1	TRBJ2-1	.	.	TGCGCCAGCAGCTTGACGGGGGAGCCCCTAGGCAATGAGCAGTTCTTC	CASSLTGEPLGNEQFF
TRBV4-1	TRBJ1-2	TRBD1	.	TGCGCCAGCACCGGGGACAGGGGAAACTATGGCTACACCTTC	CASTGDRGNYGYTF
TRBV5-6	TRBJ1-3	.	few	TGTGCCAGCAGCTTGTATCCCTCTGGAAACACCATATATTTT	CASSLYPSGNTIYF
TRBV6-4	TRBJ1-4	.	few	TGTGCCAGCACCCGCTTGTCCCCACTAAAACTGTTTTTT	CASTRLSPLKLFF
TRBV5-1	TRBJ2-7	TRBD2	once	TGCGCCAGCAGCCTAGGGACTAGCGGGGGTCGCTCCTACGAGCAGTACTTC	CASSLGTSGGRSYEQYF
TRBV19	TRBJ2-3	TRBD2	few	TGTGCCAGTAGTATAGGGGGCCCGGGACTAGTGATAGATACGCAGTATTTT	CASSIGGPGLVIDTQYF
TRBV30	TRBJ2-7	TRBD1	.	TGTGCCTGGGGGGACAGGGCACTGTACTTC	CAWGDRALYF
TRBV9	TRBJ2-3	TRBD1	few	TGTGCCAGCAGCGTACAGGGGGCTGAGGATACGCAGTATTTT	CASSVQGAEDTQYF
TRBV19	TRBJ1-2	.	.	TGTGCCAGTAGTATCCCAGGCACTAACTATGGCTACACCTTC	CASSIPGTNYGYTF
TRBV19	TRBJ1-2	.	.	TGTGCCAGTAGTATGACCCGGGGGGATCTCTACACCTTC	CASSMTRGDLYTF
TRBV4-3	TRBJ2-1	TRBD2	.	TGCGCCAGCGCCTCAGCTAGCGGGGGGTCCTACAATGAGCAGTTCTTC	CASASASGGSYNEQFF
TRBV7-2	TRBJ1-3	TRBD1	.	TGTGCCAGCCGACAGGGGGCTTACTCTGGAAACACCATATATTTT	CASRQGAYSGNTIYF
TRBV19	TRBJ1-5	.	.	TGTGCCAGTAGTATAGACGGTCGGGGGGGCAATCAGCCCCAGCATTTT	CASSIDGRGGNQPQHF
TRBV27	TRBJ1-6	TRBD1	.	TGTGCCAGCAGTTTTTGGGACAGTAATTCACCCCTCCACTTT	CASSFWDSNSPLHF
TRBV7-9	TRBJ1-2	.	.	TGTGCCAGCAGCTTCTCGGACAGCCTCTATGGCTACACCTTC	CASSFSDSLYGYTF
TRBV5-5	TRBJ2-1	TRBD1	.	TGTGCCAGCAGCTTCAGGGACAGGGGACATGAGCAGTTCTTC	CASSFRDRGHEQFF
TRBV28	TRBJ2-1	TRBD2	once	TGTGCCAGTTCGACTAGCGGGGGTAACAATGAGCAGTTCTTC	CASSTSGGNNEQFF
TRBV14	TRBJ1-2	TRBD1	.	TGTGCCAGCAGCCGCGCATACATGGGACAGATCTATGGCTACACCTTC	CASSRAYMGQIYGYTF
TRBV27	TRBJ1-1	TRBD1	.	TGTGCCAGCAGTTTATCTGAGACAGGGATGAACACTGAAGCTTTCTTT	CASSLSETGMNTEAFF
TRBV7-9	TRBJ2-7	TRBD2	.	TGTGCCAGCGGTAGCGGGGACGATTCGTGGGAGCAGTACTTC	CASGSGDDSWEQYF
TRBV7-7	TRBJ2-7	.	.	TGTGCCAGCAGCTTAGCGGACACCTACGAGCAGTACTTC	CASSLADTYEQYF
TRBV4-1	TRBJ2-5	.	.	TGCGCCAGCAGCCAAGATCTAATGGAAGAGACCCAGTACTTC	CASSQDLMEETQYF
TRBV25-1	TRBJ2-5	.	.	TGTGCCAGCAGTGAGGCAGGACAAGAGACCCAGTACTTC	CASSEAGQETQYF
TRBV5-6	TRBJ1-1	.	.	TGTGCCAGCAGCTTGGAGGGGTATGCCACTGAAGCTTTCTTT	CASSLEGYATEAFF
TRBV5-1	TRBJ2-4	TRBD2	.	TGCGCCAGCAGCCAGAGCGAGCGGGGACTACTAGCCAAAAACATTCAGTACTTC	CASSQSERGLLAKNIQYF